This T cell receptor (beta chain) was captured by sequencing in a study of immune evolution from preneoplasia to lung adenocarcinoma. Study-wide results and caveats: KRAS-mutant nodules had the highest T cell clonality. Later-stage lesions seemingly showed higher T cell density and diversity than normal lung.

The CDR3 has 13 amino acids. Germline V gene lookup returns CDR1 LNHDA and CDR2 SQIVND (reference sequence). V was trimmed by 6 bases and J by 0 bases, leaving 8 bases between them. As to this clone: As yet, its antigen is unknown.

The repertoire was sequenced with immunoSEQ multiplex PCR; TCRdb's copy has only in-frame clones and lacks some. The sample holds 20,000 to 25,000 clones; roughly 75% are singletons and the top ten take around 5.2%. H&E slides confirmed each diagnosis, reviewed by two pathologists independently. The chain links TRBV19 to TRBJ1-1; D call uncertain. Sequenced input: FFPE invasive lung adenocarcinoma tissue. This clonotype originated in a person aged 55 to 70 with lung adenocarcinoma. In nucleotides, the CDR3 is TGTGCCAGTAGCCTTTGGATGAACACTGAAGCTTTCTTT. This translates into CASSLWMNTEAFF.